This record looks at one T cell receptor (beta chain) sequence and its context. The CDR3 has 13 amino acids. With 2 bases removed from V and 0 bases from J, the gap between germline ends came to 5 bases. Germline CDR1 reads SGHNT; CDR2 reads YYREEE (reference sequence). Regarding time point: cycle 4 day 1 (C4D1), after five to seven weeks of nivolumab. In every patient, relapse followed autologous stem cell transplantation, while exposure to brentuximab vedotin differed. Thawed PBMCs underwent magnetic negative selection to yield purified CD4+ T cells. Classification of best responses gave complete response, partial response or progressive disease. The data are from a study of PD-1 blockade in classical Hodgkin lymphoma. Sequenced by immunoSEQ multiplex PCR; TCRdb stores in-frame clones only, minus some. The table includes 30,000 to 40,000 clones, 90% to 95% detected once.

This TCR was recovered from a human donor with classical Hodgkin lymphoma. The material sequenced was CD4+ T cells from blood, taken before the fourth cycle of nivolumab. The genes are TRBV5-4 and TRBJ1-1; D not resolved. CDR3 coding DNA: TGTGCCAGCAGCTTCCTGGTGAACACTGAAGCTTTCTTT. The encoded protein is CASSFLVNTEAFF.